The clone carrying this TCR beta chain occurred once. Its antigen is still unknown. CDR1 MNHEY and CDR2 SMNVEV come from the germline V gene (reference sequence). The V end lost 2 bases, the J end lost 4 bases, and 14 bases lay between the germline ends. The CDR3 covers 15 residues. This record belongs to a study of cytomegalovirus exposure and HLA in healthy donors. Study results and limitations: Most TCR sequences were rare, but some public TCRs occurred in many donors. Versus the 666-donor mean, an Asian-associated ancestry cluster reportedly showed fewer N-insertions in a later analysis.

Primers included in the PCR were 60 Vbeta and 13 Jbeta primers. Using immunoSEQ multiplex PCR, the repertoire was profiled, and TCRdb retains in-frame clones only, with some absent. The table shows some 130,000 clones, with approximately 80% occurring only once. The chain links TRBV27 to TRBJ1-1; no clear D gene. Sequenced: PBMCs. This clonotype was obtained from a male donor in good health and CMV-seropositive. CDR3 sequence (DNA): TGTGCCAGCAGTTTAGCCCCGGCGAGAGGCACTGAAGCTTTCTTT. It encodes CASSLAPARGTEAFF.